The rows below give T cell receptor beta chains drawn from one sample of a study of blood T cell repertoires in COVID-19. Only in-frame clones appear in the TCRdb table, and some are missing; sequencing was by immunoSEQ multiplex PCR. Of about 180,000 clones listed, 75% to 90% are singletons. Sequencing was carried out using PBMCs or T cells enriched from blood (not recorded which). These receptors all come from a woman between 35 and 50 years old with acute COVID-19. Each CDR3 is given with its conserved first and last residue. D genes are given only for firm matches. Clone size is shown for a subset of rows, as once, few, many or a class of expanded clone.

d_gene,abundance,j_gene,v_gene,CDR3nt,CDR3aa
TRBD1,NA,TRBJ1-3,TRBV7-4,TGTGCCAGCAGCTTAGGTGGGACAGGGATCTCTGGAAACACCATATATTTT,CASSLGGTGISGNTIYF
NA,once,TRBJ1-2,TRBV2,TGTGCCAGCAGTCAGCGGGGCGCTGGCTACACCTTC,CASSQRGAGYTF
TRBD1,NA,TRBJ1-4,TRBV29-1,TGCAGCTTTAGGGGGCCGGTGTCTAATGAAAAACTGTTTTTT,CSFRGPVSNEKLFF
NA,NA,TRBJ1-1,TRBV5-1,TGCGCCAGCAGCTTGGAGGCGACAGTGAACACTGAAGCTTTCTTT,CASSLEATVNTEAFF
TRBD1,NA,TRBJ1-6,TRBV9,TGTGCCAGCAGCACTGGACAGGGGTTCCCCTATAATTCACCCCTCCACTTT,CASSTGQGFPYNSPLHF
TRBD2,NA,TRBJ2-5,TRBV5-1,TGCGCCAGCAGCTTTGGGACTAGGTCGGGGGAGACCCAGTACTTC,CASSFGTRSGETQYF
NA,NA,TRBJ1-6,TRBV30,TGTGCCTGGAGTCCCTTATCCGGGAGCAATAATTCACCCCTCCACTTT,CAWSPLSGSNNSPLHF
NA,NA,TRBJ2-5,TRBV12-3/TRBV12-4,TGTGCCAGCAGTTTACGAGAGACCCAGTACTTC,CASSLRETQYF
NA,few,TRBJ1-1,TRBV10-3,TGTGCCATCAGTGAACGGGGAACAAACACTGAAGCTTTCTTT,CAISERGTNTEAFF
TRBD1,NA,TRBJ1-2,TRBV5-1,TGCGCCAGCAGCTTGGAGGGGGACAGGGGGACTCCTAACTATGGCTACACCTTC,CASSLEGDRGTPNYGYTF
TRBD2,few,TRBJ2-3,TRBV7-2,TGTGCCAGCAGCTTCGGACTAGCGGGGGGGCCATTGGGTACGCAGTATTTT,CASSFGLAGGPLGTQYF
NA,NA,TRBJ1-2,TRBV5-6,TGTGCCAGCAGCTTGGGACAGAACTATGGCTACACCTTC,CASSLGQNYGYTF
NA,NA,TRBJ2-7,TRBV18,TGTGCCAGCTCCCCGGGATCCAAGGGCGAGCAGTACTTC,CASSPGSKGEQYF
TRBD2,NA,TRBJ2-2,TRBV10-3,TGTGCCATCAGTACTAGCGGGGGCCGGCCCGGGGAGCTGTTTTTT,CAISTSGGRPGELFF
TRBD2,NA,TRBJ2-7,TRBV9,TGTGCCAGCAGCACCACTAGCGGGGCCAACCAACAGCAGTACTTC,CASSTTSGANQQQYF
NA,NA,TRBJ1-1,TRBV2,TGTGCCAGCAGTGAGCGAGCAAACACTGAAGCTTTCTTT,CASSERANTEAFF
NA,NA,TRBJ1-5,TRBV5-6,TGTGCCAGCAGCTTCGGTAATCAGCCCCAGCATTTT,CASSFGNQPQHF
TRBD2,NA,TRBJ2-1,TRBV30,TGTGCCTGGAGGCGGGGGAACTACAATGAGCAGTTCTTC,CAWRRGNYNEQFF
NA,NA,TRBJ1-1,TRBV5-4,TGTGCCAGCAGCGCCCGCGGGGGGGGGAACACTGAAGCTTTCTTT,CASSARGGGNTEAFF
TRBD1,NA,TRBJ2-2,TRBV5-1,TGCGCCAGCAGGGCAGGGGGCGCCACCGGGGAGCTGTTTTTT,CASRAGGATGELFF
TRBD1,NA,TRBJ2-5,TRBV3-1/TRBV3-2,TGTGCCAGCAGCCAAGATAGGACAGGGTACCAAGAGACCCAGTACTTC,CASSQDRTGYQETQYF
TRBD1,NA,TRBJ2-7,TRBV6-5,TGTGCCAGCGCACAGGGGTTCTACGAGCAGTACTTC,CASAQGFYEQYF
NA,NA,TRBJ1-6,TRBV2,TGTGCCGGCCAATTAAGCTATAATTCACCCCTCCACTTT,CAGQLSYNSPLHF
TRBD2,NA,TRBJ2-3,TRBV9,TGTGCCAGCAGCGTAGTATCGGGGGGGGCCACAGATACGCAGTATTTT,CASSVVSGGATDTQYF
NA,NA,TRBJ2-5,TRBV7-6,TGTGCCAGCAGCCTCCGGAACGACAGGATCGAGACCCAGTACTTC,CASSLRNDRIETQYF
NA,NA,TRBJ2-7,TRBV12-5,TGTGCTAGTGGTTTGGTAGAGGTCGAGCAGTACTTC,CASGLVEVEQYF
TRBD2,NA,TRBJ2-2,TRBV5-4,TGTGCCAGCAGCCGCGGGGGGGACACCGGGGAGCTGTTTTTT,CASSRGGDTGELFF
NA,few,TRBJ2-7,TRBV4-1,TGCGCCAGCAGCGCAACCGCGGGGAGCTCTTACGAGCAGTACTTC,CASSATAGSSYEQYF
NA,NA,TRBJ1-5,TRBV19,TGTGCCAGTAGTATAGGGGGGGACCAGCCCCAGCATTTT,CASSIGGDQPQHF